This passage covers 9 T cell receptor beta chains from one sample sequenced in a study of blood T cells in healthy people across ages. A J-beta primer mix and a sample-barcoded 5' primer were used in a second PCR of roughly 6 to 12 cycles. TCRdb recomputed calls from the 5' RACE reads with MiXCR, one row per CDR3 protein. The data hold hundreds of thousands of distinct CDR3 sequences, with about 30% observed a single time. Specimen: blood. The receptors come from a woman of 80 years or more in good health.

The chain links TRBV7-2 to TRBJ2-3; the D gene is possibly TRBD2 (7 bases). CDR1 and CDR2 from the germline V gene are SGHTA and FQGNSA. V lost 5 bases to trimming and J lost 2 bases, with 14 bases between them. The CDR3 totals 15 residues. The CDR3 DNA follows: TGTGCCAGCAGCCTACAGGGAGGGGTCACAGATACGCAGTATTTT. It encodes CASSLQGGVTDTQYF.

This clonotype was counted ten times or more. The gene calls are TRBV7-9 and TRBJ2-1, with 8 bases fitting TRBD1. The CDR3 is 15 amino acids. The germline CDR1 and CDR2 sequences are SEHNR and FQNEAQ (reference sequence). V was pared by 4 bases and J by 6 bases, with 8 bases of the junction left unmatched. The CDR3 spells CASSSLDRAGNEQFF. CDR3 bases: TGTGCCAGCAGCTCACTGGACAGGGCTGGCAATGAGCAGTTCTTC.

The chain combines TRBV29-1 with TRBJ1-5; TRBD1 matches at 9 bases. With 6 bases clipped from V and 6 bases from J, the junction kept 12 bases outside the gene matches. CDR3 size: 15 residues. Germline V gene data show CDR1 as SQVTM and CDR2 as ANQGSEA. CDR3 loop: CSVGAGQGEGQPQHF. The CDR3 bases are TGCAGCGTGGGAGCGGGACAGGGTGAGGGTCAGCCCCAGCATTTT.

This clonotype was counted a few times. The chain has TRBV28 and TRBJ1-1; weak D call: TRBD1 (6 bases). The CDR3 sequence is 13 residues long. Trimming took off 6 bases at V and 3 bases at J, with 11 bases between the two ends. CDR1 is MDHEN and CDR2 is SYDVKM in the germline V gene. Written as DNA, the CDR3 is TGTGCCAGCAGCCCCGGGACATACACTGAAGCTTTCTTT. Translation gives CASSPGTYTEAFF. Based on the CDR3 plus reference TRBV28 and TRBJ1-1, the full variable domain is DVKVTQSSRYLVKRTGEKVFLECVQDMDHENMFWYRQDPGLGLRLIYFSYDVKMKEKGDIPEGYSVSREKKERFSLILESASTNQTSMYLCASSPGTYTEAFFGQGTRLTVV.

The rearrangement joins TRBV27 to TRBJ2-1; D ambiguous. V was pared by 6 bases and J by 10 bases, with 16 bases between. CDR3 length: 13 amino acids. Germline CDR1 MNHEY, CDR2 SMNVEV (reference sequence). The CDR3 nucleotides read TGTGCCAGCAGCTCCCGGTTCTTAATCGAGCAGTTCTTC. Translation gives CASSSRFLIEQFF.

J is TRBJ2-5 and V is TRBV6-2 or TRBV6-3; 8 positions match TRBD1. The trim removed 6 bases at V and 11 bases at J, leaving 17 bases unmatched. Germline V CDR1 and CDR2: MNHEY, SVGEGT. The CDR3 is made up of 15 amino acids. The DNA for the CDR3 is TGTGCCAGCAGCAAGACGGGACAGGCTTACAATGAGCAGTACTTC. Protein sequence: CASSKTGQAYNEQYF.

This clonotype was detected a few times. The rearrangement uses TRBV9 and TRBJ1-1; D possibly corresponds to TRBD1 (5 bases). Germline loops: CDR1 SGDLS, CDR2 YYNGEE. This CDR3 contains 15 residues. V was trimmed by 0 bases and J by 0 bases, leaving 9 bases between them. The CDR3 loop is CASSVDSGMNTEAFF. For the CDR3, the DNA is TGTGCCAGCAGCGTAGACTCAGGGATGAACACTGAAGCTTTCTTT.

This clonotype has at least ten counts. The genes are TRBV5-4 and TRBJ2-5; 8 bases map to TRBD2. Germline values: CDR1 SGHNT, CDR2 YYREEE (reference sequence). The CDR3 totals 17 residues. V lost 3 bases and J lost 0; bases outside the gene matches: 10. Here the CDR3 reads CASSWLAGGPYQETQYF. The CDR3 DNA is TGTGCCAGCAGCTGGCTCGCGGGGGGTCCGTACCAAGAGACCCAGTACTTC. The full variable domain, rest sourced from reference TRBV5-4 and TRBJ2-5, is ETGVTQSPTHLIKTRGQQVTLRCSSQSGHNTVSWYQQALGQGPQFIFQYYREEENGRGNFPPRFSGLQFPNYSSELNVNALELDDSALYLCASSWLAGGPYQETQYFGPGTRLLVL.

The CDR3 region is CASSSRAGVQPQHF. The CDR3 region has the DNA TGCGCCAGCAGCTCGCGGGCAGGCGTACAGCCCCAGCATTTT. The chain has TRBV5-1 and TRBJ1-5, with D uncertain. Trimming took 3 bases from V and 7 from J, leaving 14 bases between them. The length of the CDR3 is 14 residues. Germline V gene data show CDR1 as SGHRS and CDR2 as YFSETQ.